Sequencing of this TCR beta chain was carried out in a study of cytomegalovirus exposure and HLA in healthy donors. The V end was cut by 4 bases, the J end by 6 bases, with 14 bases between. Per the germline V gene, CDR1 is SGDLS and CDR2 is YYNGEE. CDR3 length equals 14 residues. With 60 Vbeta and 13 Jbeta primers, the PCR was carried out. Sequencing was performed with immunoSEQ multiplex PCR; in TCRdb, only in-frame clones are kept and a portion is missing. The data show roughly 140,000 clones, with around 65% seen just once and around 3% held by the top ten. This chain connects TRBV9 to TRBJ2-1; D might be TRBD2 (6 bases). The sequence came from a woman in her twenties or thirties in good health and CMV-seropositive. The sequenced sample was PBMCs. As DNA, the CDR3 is TGTGCCAGCAGCCACGACCTCGGGGGCAATGAGCAGTTCTTC. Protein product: CASSHDLGGNEQFF. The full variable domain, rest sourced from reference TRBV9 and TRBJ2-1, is DSGVTQTPKHLITATGQRVTLRCSPRSGDLSVYWYQQSLDQGLQFLIQYYNGEERAKGNILERFSAQQFPDLHSELNLSSLELGDSALYFCASSHDLGGNEQFFGPGTRLTVL.